This TCR beta chain was retrieved from a study of response to subunit inactivated influenza vaccine. Trimming took off 5 bases at V and 3 bases at J, with 19 bases between the two ends. The CDR3 runs 17 residues. Germline V gene lookup returns CDR1 MNHEY and CDR2 SVGEGT. Details on this clonotype: Its antigen is as yet unknown.

Study observations and caveats: The authors put forward the suggestion that each seasonal influenza vaccination may bring in only a limited number of new T cells.

TCRdb recomputed calls from the RT-PCR reads with MiXCR, one row per CDR3 protein. The sample consists of about 570,000 distinct CDR3 sequences, 11% of them appearing once. These same records also appear under a second study, on T cells expressing NK-cell markers. That publication notes: 5'RACE template switching with UMIs produced the TCR beta cDNA. The TCR beta repertoires originated in sorted CD3+CD56+NKG2C+, CD3+CD56+NKG2C- and CD3+CD56-NKG2C+ T cells. Similarly, these clonotypes led the CD3+CD56-NKG2C+ fraction as well in four donors.

This specimen was PBMCs from blood, taken on the day of vaccination. The TCR originated in a man aged 45-60 years who received an inactivated influenza vaccine. This chain joins TRBV6-2 or TRBV6-3 and TRBJ2-2, with D perhaps matching TRBD1 (6 bases). The CDR3 bases are TGTGCCAGCAGTACGGACAGTTTGTCACGAGACACCGGGGAGCTGTTTTTT. Its protein is CASSTDSLSRDTGELFF.